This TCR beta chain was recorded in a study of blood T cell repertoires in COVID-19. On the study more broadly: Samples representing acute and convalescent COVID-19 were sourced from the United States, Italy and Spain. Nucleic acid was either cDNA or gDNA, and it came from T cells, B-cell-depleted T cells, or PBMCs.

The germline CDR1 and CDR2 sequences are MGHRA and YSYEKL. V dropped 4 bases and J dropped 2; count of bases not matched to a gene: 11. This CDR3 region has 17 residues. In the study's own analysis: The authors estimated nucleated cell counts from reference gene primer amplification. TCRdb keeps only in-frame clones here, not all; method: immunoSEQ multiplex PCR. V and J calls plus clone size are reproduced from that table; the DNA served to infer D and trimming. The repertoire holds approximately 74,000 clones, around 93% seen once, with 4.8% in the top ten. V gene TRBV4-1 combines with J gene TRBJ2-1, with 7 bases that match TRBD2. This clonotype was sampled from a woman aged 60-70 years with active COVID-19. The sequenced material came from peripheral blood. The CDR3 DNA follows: TGCGCCAGCAGCCGAGAGGGGAGCGGGATAACCTACAATGAGCAGTTCTTC. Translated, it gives CASSREGSGITYNEQFF.